Here is one TCR beta chain with its context. No antigen is known for it. Unmatched junction bases numbered 5, after V lost 1 base and J lost 1 base. CDR1 and CDR2 from the germline V gene are MGHRA and YSYEKL. The CDR3 sequence is 17 residues long. This sample is part of a study of cytomegalovirus exposure and HLA in healthy donors. Primers: 60 Vbeta forward and 13 Jbeta reverse. TCRdb's table, derived via immunoSEQ multiplex PCR, lists solely in-frame clones and lacks some. The sample contains about 95,000 clones, under 85% of which appear only once. Whole-study findings and limits: Across HLA loci, a later analysis found differing TCR association rates, with DRB1 most and HLA-C fewest. Based on reports, TCR beta sequences accurately predicted HLA-A and HLA-B alleles for most subjects. Cytomegalovirus-associated TCR beta chains were listed, numbering approximately 150.

The sequencing sample was made of PBMCs. This TCR was sampled from a woman aged 40-49 years in good health and CMV-seropositive. J is TRBJ1-5 and V is TRBV4-1; TRBD1 agrees at 9 bases. CDR3 sequence: CASSQGRQGVSNQPQHF. The CDR3 DNA reads TGCGCCAGCAGCCAAGGTCGACAGGGGGTAAGCAATCAGCCCCAGCATTTT.